This is a list of T cell receptor beta chains from one sample in a study of T-cell reconstitution after alpha-beta-depleted transplantation in children. TCRdb called the PCR reads again in MiXCR, with one record for every CDR3 protein. The sample includes over 3,000 distinct CDR3 sequences, approximately 9.1% of them seen just once. The specimen was PBMCs, mostly from graft donor cells, collected 180 days after TCRalphabeta/CD19-depleted stem cell transplant. Every receptor here comes from a male patient aged 2-9 years who had a stem cell transplant for acute lymphoblastic leukemia, so the T cells may come from the graft donor. Each CDR3 is given with its conserved first and last residue. A D gene is named only where the DNA matches it firmly. The size field reads how often the clone was seen (once, few, many) or a class if it is expanded.

V: TRBV24-1
D: NA
J: TRBJ2-7
size: medium-sized
CDR3: CATSPGQMFYEQYF
DNA: TGTGCCACCAGTCCCGGACAAATGTTCTACGAGCAGTACTTC

V: TRBV7-9
D: NA
J: TRBJ2-4
size: many
CDR3: CASSERQGGAKNIQYF
DNA: TGTGCCAGCAGCGAACGACAGGGAGGTGCCAAAAACATTCAGTACTTC

V: TRBV10-1
D: NA
J: TRBJ2-5
size: many
CDR3: CASSESAPETQYF
DNA: TGCGCCAGCAGTGAGTCAGCTCCAGAGACCCAGTACTTC

V: TRBV5-5
D: NA
J: TRBJ1-2
size: medium-sized
CDR3: CASSLQGNYGYTF
DNA: TGTGCCAGCAGCTTGCAGGGGAACTATGGCTACACCTTC

V: TRBV20-1
D: NA
J: TRBJ2-5
size: many
CDR3: CSARDQGLGVEGTQYF
DNA: TGCAGTGCTAGAGATCAGGGTTTGGGTGTAGAGGGGACCCAGTACTTC

V: TRBV5-4
D: NA
J: TRBJ2-6
size: many
CDR3: CASSWDRPGANVLTF
DNA: TGTGCCAGCAGCTGGGACCGCCCGGGGGCCAACGTCCTGACTTTC

V: TRBV10-3
D: NA
J: TRBJ1-2
size: medium-sized
CDR3: CAIKQAANYGYTF
DNA: TGTGCCATCAAACAGGCCGCTAACTATGGCTACACCTTC

V: TRBV7-9
D: NA
J: TRBJ2-3
size: many
CDR3: CASPPGSHADTQYF
DNA: TGTGCCAGCCCGCCGGGATCCCACGCAGATACGCAGTATTTT

V: TRBV7-9
D: NA
J: TRBJ2-3
size: medium-sized
CDR3: CASSLGVSMLDTQYF
DNA: TGTGCCAGCAGCTTAGGTGTTTCAATGTTGGATACGCAGTATTTT

V: TRBV4-1
D: NA
J: TRBJ1-1
size: many
CDR3: CASRTAGGRDTEAFF
DNA: TGCGCCAGCAGGACCGCGGGGGGAAGGGACACTGAAGCTTTCTTT

V: TRBV4-1
D: TRBD1
J: TRBJ1-2
size: many
CDR3: CASSHSRGRHSYGYTF
DNA: TGCGCCAGCAGCCATAGCAGGGGGCGGCATAGCTATGGCTACACCTTC

V: TRBV5-1
D: TRBD2
J: TRBJ2-7
size: many
CDR3: CASSLGLAGGREQYF
DNA: TGCGCCAGCAGCTTGGGACTAGCGGGAGGGCGAGAGCAGTACTTC